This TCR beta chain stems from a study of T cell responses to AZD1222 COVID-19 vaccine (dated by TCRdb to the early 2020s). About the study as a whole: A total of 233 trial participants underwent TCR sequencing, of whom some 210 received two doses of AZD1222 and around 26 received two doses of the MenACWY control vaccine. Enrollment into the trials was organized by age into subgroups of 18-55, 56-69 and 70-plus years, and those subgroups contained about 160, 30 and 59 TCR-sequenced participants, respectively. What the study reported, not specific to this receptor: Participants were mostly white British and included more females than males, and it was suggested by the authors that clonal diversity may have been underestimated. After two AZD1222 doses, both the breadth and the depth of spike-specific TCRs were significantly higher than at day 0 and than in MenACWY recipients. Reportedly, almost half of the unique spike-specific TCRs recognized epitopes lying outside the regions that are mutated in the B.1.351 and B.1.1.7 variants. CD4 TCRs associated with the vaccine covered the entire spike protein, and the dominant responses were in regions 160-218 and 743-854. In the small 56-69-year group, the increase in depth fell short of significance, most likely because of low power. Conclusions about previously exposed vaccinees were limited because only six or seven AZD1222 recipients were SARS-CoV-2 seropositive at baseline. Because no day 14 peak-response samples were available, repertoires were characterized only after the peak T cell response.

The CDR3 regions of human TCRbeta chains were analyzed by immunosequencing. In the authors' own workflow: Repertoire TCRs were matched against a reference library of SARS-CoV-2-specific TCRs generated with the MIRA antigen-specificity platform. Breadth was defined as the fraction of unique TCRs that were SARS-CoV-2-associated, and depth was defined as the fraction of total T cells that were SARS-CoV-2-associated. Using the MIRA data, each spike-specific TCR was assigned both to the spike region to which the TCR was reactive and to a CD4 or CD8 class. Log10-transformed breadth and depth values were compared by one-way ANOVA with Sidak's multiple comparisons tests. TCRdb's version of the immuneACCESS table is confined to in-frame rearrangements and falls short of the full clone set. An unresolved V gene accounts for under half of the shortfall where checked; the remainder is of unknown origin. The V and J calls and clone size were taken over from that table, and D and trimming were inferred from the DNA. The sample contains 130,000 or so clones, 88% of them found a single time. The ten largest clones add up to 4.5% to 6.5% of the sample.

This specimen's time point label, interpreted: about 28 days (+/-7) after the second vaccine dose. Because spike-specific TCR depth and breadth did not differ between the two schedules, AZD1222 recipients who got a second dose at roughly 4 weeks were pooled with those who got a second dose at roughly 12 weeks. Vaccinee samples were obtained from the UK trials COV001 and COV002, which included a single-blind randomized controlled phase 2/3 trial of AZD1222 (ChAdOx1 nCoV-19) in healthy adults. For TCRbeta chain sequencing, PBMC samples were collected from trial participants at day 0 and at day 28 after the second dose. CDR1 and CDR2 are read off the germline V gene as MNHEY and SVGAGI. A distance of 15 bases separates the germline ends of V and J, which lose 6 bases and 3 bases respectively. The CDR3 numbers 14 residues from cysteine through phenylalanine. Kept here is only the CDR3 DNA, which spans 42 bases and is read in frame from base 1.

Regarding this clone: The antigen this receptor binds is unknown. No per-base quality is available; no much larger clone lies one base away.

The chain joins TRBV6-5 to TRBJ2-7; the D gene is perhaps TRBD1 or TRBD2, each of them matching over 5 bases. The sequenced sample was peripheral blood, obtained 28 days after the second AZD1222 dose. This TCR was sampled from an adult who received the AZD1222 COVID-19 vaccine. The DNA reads TGTGCCAGCAGCTCCGGGACCCGAAACTACGAGCAGTACTTC. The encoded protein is CASSSGTRNYEQYF.